This T cell receptor beta chain stems from a study of vaccination and CD4 T cells after COVID-19. About the study: Those taking part got two shots of either the BNT162b2 or the mRNA-1273 vaccine.

Treatment defined: roughly 10-day PBMC culture with coronavirus spike peptide pools or control peptides (ViraFEST assay). This clonotype was counted between two and nine times. Its matching antigen is unknown. The CDR3 totals 13 residues. Germline V CDR1 and CDR2: SGHTA, FQGNSA. Trimming took off 3 bases at V and 6 bases at J, with 9 bases between the two ends. Cultured CD4+ T-cell DNA underwent Oncomine TCR Beta short-read sequencing. TCRdb re-analysed the PCR reads in MiXCR, keeping a single row per CDR3 protein. Seen here are around 12,000 distinct CDR3 sequences, approximately 50% observed once, and the top ten hold 10%.

The chain links TRBV7-2 to TRBJ1-3, with D unresolved. The sample consisted of CD4+ T cells from blood, cultured in vitro. This sequence originates from a human donor who had recovered from COVID-19. Written as DNA, the CDR3 is TGTGCCAGCAGCTTTAGGAGGGAAAACACCATATATTTT. Translation gives CASSFRRENTIYF. The full variable domain, rest sourced from reference TRBV7-2 and TRBJ1-3, is GAGVSQSPSNKVTEKGKDVELRCDPISGHTALYWYRQSLGQGLEFLIYFQGNSAPDKSGLPSDRFSAERTGGSVSTLTIQRTQQEDSAVYLCASSFRRENTIYFGEGSWLTVV.